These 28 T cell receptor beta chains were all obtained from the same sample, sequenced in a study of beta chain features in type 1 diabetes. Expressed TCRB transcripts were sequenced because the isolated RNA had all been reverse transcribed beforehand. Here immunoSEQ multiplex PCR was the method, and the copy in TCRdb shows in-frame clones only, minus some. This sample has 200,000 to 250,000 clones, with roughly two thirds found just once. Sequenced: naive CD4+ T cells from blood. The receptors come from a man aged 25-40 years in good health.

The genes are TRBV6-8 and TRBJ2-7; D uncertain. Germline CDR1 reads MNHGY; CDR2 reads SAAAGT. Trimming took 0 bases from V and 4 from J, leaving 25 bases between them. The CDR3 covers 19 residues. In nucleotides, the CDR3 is TGTGCCAGCAGTTACTCGAGACGATTAGTTAGGGAAGACGAATACGAGCAGTACTTC. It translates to CASSYSRRLVREDEYEQYF.

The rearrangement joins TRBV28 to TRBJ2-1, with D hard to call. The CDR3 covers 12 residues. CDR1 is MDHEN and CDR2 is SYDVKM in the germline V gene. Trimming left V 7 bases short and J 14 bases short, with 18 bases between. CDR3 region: CASNSNAGFEFF. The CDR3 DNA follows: TGTGCCAGCAATTCTAACGCCGGTTTTGAGTTCTTC.

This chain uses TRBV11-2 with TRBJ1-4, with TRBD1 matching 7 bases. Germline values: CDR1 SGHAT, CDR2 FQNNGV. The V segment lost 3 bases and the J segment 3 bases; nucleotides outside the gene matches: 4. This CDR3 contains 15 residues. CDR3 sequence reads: CASSFRQGANEKLFF. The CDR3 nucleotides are TGTGCCAGCAGCTTTAGACAGGGCGCTAATGAAAAACTGTTTTTT.

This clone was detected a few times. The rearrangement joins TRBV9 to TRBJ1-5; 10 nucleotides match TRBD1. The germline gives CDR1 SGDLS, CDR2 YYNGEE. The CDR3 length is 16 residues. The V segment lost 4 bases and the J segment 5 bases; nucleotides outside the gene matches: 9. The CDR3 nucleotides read TGTGCCAGCAGCCCTACTCCCGGGACAGGGGATCAGCCCCAGCATTTT. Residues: CASSPTPGTGDQPQHF. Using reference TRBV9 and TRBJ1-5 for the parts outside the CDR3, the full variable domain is DSGVTQTPKHLITATGQRVTLRCSPRSGDLSVYWYQQSLDQGLQFLIQYYNGEERAKGNILERFSAQQFPDLHSELNLSSLELGDSALYFCASSPTPGTGDQPQHFGDGTRLSIL.

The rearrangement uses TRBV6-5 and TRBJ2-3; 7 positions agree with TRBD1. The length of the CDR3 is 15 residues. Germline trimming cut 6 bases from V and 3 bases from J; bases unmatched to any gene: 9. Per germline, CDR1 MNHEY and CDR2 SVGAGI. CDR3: CASRSAGGITDTQYF. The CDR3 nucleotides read TGTGCCAGCAGGAGTGCAGGGGGTATAACAGATACGCAGTATTTT.

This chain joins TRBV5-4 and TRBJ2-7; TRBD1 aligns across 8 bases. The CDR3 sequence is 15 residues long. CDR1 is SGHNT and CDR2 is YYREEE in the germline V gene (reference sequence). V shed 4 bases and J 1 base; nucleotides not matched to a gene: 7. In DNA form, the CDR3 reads TGTGCCAGCAGCCAGGACAGGGCCCAATCCTACGAGCAGTACTTC. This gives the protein CASSQDRAQSYEQYF.

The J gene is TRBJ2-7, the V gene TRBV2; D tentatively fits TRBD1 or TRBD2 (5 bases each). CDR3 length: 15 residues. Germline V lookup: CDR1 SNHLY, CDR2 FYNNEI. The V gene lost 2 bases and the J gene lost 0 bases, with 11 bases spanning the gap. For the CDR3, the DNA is TGTGCCAGCAGTGAAATACCGGGACGCTCCTACGAGCAGTACTTC. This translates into CASSEIPGRSYEQYF.

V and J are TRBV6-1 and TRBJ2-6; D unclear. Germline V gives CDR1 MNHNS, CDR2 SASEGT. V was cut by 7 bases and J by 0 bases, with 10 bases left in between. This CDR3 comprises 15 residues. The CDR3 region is CASIRQISGANVLTF. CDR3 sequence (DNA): TGTGCCAGCATAAGGCAGATCTCTGGGGCCAACGTCCTGACTTTC.

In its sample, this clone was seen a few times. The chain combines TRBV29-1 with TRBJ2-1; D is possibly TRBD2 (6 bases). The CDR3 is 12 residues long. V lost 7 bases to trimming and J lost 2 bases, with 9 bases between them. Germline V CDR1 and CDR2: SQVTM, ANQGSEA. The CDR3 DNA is TGCAGCGCTAGCGAGCCCTACAATGAGCAGTTCTTC. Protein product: CSASEPYNEQFF.

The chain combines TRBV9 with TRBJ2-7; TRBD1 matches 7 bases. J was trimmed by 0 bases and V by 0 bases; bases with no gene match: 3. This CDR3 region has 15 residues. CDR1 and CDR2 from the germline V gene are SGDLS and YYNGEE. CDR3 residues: CASSVGGQSSYEQYF. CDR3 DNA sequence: TGTGCCAGCAGCGTAGGGGGACAGAGCTCCTACGAGCAGTACTTC.

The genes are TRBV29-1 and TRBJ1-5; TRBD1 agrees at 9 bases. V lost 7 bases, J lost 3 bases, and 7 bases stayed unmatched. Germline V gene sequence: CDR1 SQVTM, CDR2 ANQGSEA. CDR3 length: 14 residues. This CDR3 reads CSARGQGNNQPQHF. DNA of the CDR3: TGCAGCGCAAGGGGACAGGGAAACAATCAGCCCCAGCATTTT.

CDR3 protein: CASSSRVGEQFF. CDR3 bases: TGTGCCAGCAGTTCCCGAGTGGGTGAGCAGTTCTTC. The chain employs TRBV6-5 and TRBJ2-1, with D hard to call. CDR1 is MNHEY, CDR2 SVGAGI, per germline. The CDR3 covers 12 residues. V lost 4 bases and J lost 9, with 10 bases in between.

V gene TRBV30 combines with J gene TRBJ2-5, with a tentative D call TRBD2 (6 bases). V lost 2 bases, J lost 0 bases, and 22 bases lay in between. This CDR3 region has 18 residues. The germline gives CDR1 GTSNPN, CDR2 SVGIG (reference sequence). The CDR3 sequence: CAWSSDTGRLWYQETQYF. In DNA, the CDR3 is TGTGCCTGGAGTTCGGACACCGGGAGACTTTGGTACCAAGAGACCCAGTACTTC.

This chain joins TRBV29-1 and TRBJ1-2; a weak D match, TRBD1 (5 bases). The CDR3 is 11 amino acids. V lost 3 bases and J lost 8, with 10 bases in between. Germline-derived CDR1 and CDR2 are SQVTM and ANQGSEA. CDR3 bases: TGCAGCGTTGACAGGGATAGGGGCTACACCTTC. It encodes CSVDRDRGYTF.

The CDR3 protein is CASSHGGTAPLHF. The CDR3 nucleotides are TGTGCCAGCAGCCACGGGGGCACGGCACCCCTCCACTTT. The chain couples TRBV14 to TRBJ1-6, with D maybe TRBD1 (6 bases). CDR1 and CDR2 (germline): SGHDN, FVKESK. The CDR3 contains 13 residues. V lost 3 bases, J lost 11 bases, and 11 bases lay in between.

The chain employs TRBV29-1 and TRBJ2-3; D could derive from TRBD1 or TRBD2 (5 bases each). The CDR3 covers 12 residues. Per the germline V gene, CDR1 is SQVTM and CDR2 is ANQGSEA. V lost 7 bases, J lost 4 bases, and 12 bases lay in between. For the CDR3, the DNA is TGCAGCGCGACCGGGACCGCAGATACGCAGTATTTT. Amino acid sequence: CSATGTADTQYF.

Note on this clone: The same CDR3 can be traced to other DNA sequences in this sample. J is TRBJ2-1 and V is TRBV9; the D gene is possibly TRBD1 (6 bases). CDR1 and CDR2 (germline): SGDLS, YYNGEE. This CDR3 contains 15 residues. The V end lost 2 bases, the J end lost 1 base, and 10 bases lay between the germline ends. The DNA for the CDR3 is TGTGCCAGCAGCGTCGGCAGGGGATCCTACAATGAGCAGTTCTTC. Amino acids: CASSVGRGSYNEQFF.

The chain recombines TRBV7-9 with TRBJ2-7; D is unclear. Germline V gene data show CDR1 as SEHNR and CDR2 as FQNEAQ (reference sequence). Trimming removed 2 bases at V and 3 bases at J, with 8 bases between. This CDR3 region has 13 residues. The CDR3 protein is CASSLSVDYEQYF. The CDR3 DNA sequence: TGTGCCAGCAGCTTATCGGTCGACTACGAGCAGTACTTC. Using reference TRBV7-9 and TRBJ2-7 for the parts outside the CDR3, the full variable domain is DTGVSQNPRHKITKRGQNVTFRCDPISEHNRLYWYRQTLGQGPEFLTYFQNEAQLEKSRLLSDRFSAERPKGSFSTLEIQRTEQGDSAMYLCASSLSVDYEQYFGPGTRLTVT.

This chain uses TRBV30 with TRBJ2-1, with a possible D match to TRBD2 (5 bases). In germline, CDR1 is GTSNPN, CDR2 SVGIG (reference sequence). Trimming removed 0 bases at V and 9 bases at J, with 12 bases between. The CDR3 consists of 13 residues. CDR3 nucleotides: TGTGCCTGGAGTGTACGGGCGGGTGGTGAGCAGTTCTTC. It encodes CAWSVRAGGEQFF.

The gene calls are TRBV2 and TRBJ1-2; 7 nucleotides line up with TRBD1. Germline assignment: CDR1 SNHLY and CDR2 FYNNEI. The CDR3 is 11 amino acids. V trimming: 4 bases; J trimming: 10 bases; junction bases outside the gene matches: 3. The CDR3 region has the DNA TGTGCCAGCAGTGTAGGGACAGACTACACCTTC. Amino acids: CASSVGTDYTF.

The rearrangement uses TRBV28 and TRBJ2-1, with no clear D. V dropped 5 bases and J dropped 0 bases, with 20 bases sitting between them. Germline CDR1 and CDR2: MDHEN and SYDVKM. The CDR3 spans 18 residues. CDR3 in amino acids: CASSPLSSGSSSYNEQFF. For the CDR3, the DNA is TGTGCCAGCAGTCCCTTATCGTCCGGTTCGAGCTCCTACAATGAGCAGTTCTTC. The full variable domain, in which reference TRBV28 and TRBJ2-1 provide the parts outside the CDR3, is DVKVTQSSRYLVKRTGEKVFLECVQDMDHENMFWYRQDPGLGLRLIYFSYDVKMKEKGDIPEGYSVSREKKERFSLILESASTNQTSMYLCASSPLSSGSSSYNEQFFGPGTRLTVL.

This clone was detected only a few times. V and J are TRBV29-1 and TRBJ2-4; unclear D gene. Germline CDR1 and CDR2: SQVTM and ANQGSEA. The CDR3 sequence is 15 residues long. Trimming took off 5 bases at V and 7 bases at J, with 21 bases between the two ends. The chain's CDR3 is CSVLVWVVGLNIQYF. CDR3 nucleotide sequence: TGCAGCGTTTTGGTATGGGTAGTAGGTTTGAACATTCAGTACTTC.

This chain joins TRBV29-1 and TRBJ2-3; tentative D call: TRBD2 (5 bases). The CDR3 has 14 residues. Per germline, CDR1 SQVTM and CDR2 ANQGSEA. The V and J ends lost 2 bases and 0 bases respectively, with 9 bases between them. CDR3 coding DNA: TGCAGCGTTGAACCGGGAATAAGCACAGATACGCAGTATTTT. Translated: CSVEPGISTDTQYF.

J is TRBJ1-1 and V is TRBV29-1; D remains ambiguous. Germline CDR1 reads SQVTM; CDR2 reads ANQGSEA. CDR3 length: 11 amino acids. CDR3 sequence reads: CRFFVNTEAFF. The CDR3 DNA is TGCAGATTTTTCGTGAACACTGAAGCTTTCTTT.

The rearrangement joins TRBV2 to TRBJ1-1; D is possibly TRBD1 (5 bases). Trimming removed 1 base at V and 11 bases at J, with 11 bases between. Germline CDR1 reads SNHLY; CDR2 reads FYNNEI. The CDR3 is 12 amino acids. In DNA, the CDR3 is TGTGCCAGCAGTGAAGTGCAGGGCAAGGCTTTCTTT. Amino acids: CASSEVQGKAFF.

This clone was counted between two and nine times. The CDR3 protein is CSVGGLARHEQYF. The CDR3 DNA reads as TGCAGCGTAGGGGGACTAGCACGACACGAGCAGTACTTC. The V call is TRBV29-1, the J call TRBJ2-7, with 9 bases aligning to TRBD2. Germline CDR1 reads SQVTM; CDR2 reads ANQGSEA. V shed 6 bases and J 5 bases; nucleotides not matched to a gene: 8. The CDR3 consists of 13 residues.

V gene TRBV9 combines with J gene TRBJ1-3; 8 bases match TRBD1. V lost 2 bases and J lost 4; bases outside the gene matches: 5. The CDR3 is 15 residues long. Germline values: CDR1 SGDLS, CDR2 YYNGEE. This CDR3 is CASSVQGAEGNTIYF. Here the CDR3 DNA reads TGTGCCAGCAGCGTCCAGGGGGCGGAAGGAAACACCATATATTTT.

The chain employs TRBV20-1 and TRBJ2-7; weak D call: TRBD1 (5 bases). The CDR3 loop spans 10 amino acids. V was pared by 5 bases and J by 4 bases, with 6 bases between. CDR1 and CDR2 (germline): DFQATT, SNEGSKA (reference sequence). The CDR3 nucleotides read TGCAGTGCTCAGGGATACGAGCAGTACTTC. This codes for CSAQGYEQYF.